This T cell receptor (beta chain) was sequenced for a study of breast tumors, draining lymph nodes, adjacent tissues (TCRdb year 2016). With regard to the full study: In breast cancer patients, the study compared the TCR beta repertoires of tumor, adjacent nontumor tissue and axillary lymph nodes. The study was designed to assess the relationships and possible T-cell exchange between tumor, surrounding tissue and draining lymph node repertoires in human breast cancer.

V is clipped by 2 bases and J by 5 bases, and the sequence between their germline boundaries is 25 bases long. Based on the germline V gene, the CDR1 and CDR2 sequences are MNHNS and SASEGT. The CDR3 spans 18 residues, from the cysteine through the phenylalanine. The DNA shown is the 54-base CDR3, in frame from base 1. Sequenced on an Illumina HiSeq 2000. TCR beta chain libraries were generated by multiplex PCR amplification. The amplified TCR beta chain products were analyzed by high-throughput sequencing. TCRdb trimmed the raw reads at Q25, called clones with MiXCR and kept productive beta chains. Each record represents a unique CDR3 protein, reported with the most common genes and DNA among its rows. The sample table lists some 130,000 distinct CDR3 sequences, 20% to 25% of them with a count of one. 2.5% to 3% of the sample belongs to the ten largest clones. On this clonotype: Its target antigen remains unknown. There are no base qualities to consult, and no much larger clone falls within one base.

Beyond this particular receptor, the publication reports: A scenario in which most tumor T cells derive from the lymph node and then expand within tumor tissue was judged to be consistent with the data. Tumor T-cell repertoires showed less diversity than lymph node repertoires and more diversity than nontumor tissue repertoires, and tumor T-cell repertoires showed preferential V and J gene usage. The study presented the conclusion that tumor T cells originate in lymph nodes as consistent with a hypothesis, not as something directly demonstrated. Tumor and nontumor tissue repertoires were significantly more similar in luminal-like than in basal-like breast cancer.

The axillary draining lymph nodes of breast cancer patients were the source of the lymph node samples. Recombination joined TRBV6-1 with TRBJ2-7; the D gene is perhaps TRBD1, on 5 matching bases. The sequence was obtained from a female donor with breast cancer. Some clones in this sample may be carry-over from other donors' samples. The sample comprised axillary lymph node tissue. In nucleotides, the sequence is TGTGCCAGCAGTGAACTGACAGATCCGGGCGGTAAGGGGAACGAGCAGTACTTC. This translates into CASSELTDPGGKGNEQYF.